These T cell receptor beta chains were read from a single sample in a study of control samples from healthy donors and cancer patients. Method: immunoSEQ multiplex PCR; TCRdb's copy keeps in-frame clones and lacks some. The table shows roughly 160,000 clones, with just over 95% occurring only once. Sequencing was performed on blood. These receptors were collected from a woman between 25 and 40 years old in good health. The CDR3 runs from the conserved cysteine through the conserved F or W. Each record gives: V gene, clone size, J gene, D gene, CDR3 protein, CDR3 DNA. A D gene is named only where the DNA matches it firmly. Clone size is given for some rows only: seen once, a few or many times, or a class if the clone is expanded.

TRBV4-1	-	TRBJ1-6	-	CASSRGNSPLHF	TGCGCCAGCAGCCGGGGCAATTCACCCCTCCACTTT
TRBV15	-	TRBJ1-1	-	CATSLRDGNTEAFF	TGTGCCACCAGCCTCCGGGACGGAAACACTGAAGCTTTCTTT
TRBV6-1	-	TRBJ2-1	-	CASSGRTVSSYNEQFF	TGTGCCAGCAGTGGACGGACGGTTAGCTCCTACAATGAGCAGTTCTTC
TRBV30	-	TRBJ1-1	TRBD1	CAWKGAVRPEAFF	TGTGCCTGGAAGGGGGCAGTCCGCCCTGAAGCTTTCTTT
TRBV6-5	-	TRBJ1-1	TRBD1	CASSSRTGEAFF	TGTGCCAGCAGTTCAAGGACAGGGGAAGCTTTCTTT
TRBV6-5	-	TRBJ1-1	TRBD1	CASSYWTGDTEAFF	TGTGCCAGCAGTTATTGGACAGGGGACACTGAAGCTTTCTTT
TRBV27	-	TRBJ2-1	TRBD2	CASSLPGLAGRLSYNEQFF	TGTGCCAGCAGTTTACCGGGACTAGCGGGAAGACTCTCCTACAATGAGCAGTTCTTC
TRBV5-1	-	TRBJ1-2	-	CASSLVETGLTGYTF	TGCGCCAGCAGCTTGGTCGAGACGGGATTAACGGGCTACACCTTC
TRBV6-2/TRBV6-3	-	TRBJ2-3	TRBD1	CASSVGQGDTDTQYF	TGTGCCAGCAGTGTAGGACAGGGCGACACAGATACGCAGTATTTT
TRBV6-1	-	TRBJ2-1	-	CASSEAERSYNEQFF	TGTGCCAGCAGTGAAGCGGAGCGGTCCTACAATGAGCAGTTCTTC
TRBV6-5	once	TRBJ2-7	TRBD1	CASSSLTGDHEQYF	TGTGCCAGCAGTTCCTTAACAGGGGACCACGAGCAGTACTTC
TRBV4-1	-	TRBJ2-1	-	CASSQGYVGTEQFF	TGCGCCAGCAGCCAAGGTTACGTCGGGACAGAGCAGTTCTTC
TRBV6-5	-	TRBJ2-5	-	CASSYRPRTTEETQYF	TGTGCCAGCAGTTACCGCCCCAGGACTACGGAAGAGACCCAGTACTTC
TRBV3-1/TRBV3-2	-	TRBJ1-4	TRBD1	CASSPFDRVDEKLFF	TGTGCCAGCAGCCCCTTCGACAGGGTGGATGAAAAACTGTTTTTT
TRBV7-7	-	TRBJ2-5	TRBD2	CASSLAGRQETQYF	TGTGCTAGCAGCTTAGCGGGCAGGCAAGAGACCCAGTACTTC
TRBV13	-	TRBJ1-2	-	CASSLTGGIYGYTF	TGTGCCAGCAGCCTCACCGGGGGGATCTATGGCTACACCTTC
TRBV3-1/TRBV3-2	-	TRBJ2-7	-	CASSQARGPPYEQYF	TGTGCCAGCAGCCAAGCTCGGGGGCCACCCTACGAGCAGTACTTC